The clone carrying this TCR beta chain was observed a few times. Germline trimming cut 3 bases from V and 9 bases from J; bases unmatched to any gene: 13. This CDR3 is built from 17 residues. Germline V gives CDR1 MDHEN, CDR2 SYDVKM. This record comes from a study of blood T cell repertoires in COVID-19. Study at large: The United States, Italy and Spain provided the acute and convalescent COVID-19 samples. T cells, B-cell-depleted T cells, or PBMCs supplied cDNA or gDNA.

Original analysis: Nucleated cell number was recorded as an estimate derived from reference gene primer amplification. Clones were read by immunoSEQ multiplex PCR, and TCRdb kept only the in-frame ones, dropping some. V and J calls and clone size are copied from that table; D and trimming were computed from the DNA. The sample holds 150,000 to 180,000 clones; about four fifths are singletons and the top ten take over 25%. This sequence was found in a woman in her sixties or seventies with acute or convalescent COVID-19. The sequenced material came from peripheral blood. The chain has TRBV28 and TRBJ1-6; 8 bases map to TRBD1. The CDR3 DNA follows: TGTGCCAGCAGTTTTGGACAGGGATCTACGGGTGCTTCACCCCTCCACTTT. It translates to CASSFGQGSTGASPLHF. The full variable domain, completed using reference TRBV28 and TRBJ1-6, is DVKVTQSSRYLVKRTGEKVFLECVQDMDHENMFWYRQDPGLGLRLIYFSYDVKMKEKGDIPEGYSVSREKKERFSLILESASTNQTSMYLCASSFGQGSTGASPLHFGNGTRLTVT.